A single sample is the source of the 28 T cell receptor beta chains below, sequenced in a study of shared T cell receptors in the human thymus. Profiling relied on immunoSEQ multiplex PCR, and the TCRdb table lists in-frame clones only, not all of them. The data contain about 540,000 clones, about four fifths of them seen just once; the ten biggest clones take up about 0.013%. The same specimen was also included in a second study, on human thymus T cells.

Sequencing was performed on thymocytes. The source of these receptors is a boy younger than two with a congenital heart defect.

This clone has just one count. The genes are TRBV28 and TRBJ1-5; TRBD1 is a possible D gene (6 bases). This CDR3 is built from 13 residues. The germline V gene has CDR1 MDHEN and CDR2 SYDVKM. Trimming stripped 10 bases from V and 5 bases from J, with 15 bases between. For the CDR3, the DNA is TGTGCCACCGACAAACAGGGTCATCAGCCCCAGCATTTT. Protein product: CATDKQGHQPQHF.

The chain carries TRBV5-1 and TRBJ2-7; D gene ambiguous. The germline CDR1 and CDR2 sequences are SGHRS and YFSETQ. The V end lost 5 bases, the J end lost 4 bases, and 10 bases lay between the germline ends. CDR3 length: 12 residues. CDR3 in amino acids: CASSPDWYEQYF. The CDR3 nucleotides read TGCGCCAGCAGTCCTGACTGGTACGAGCAGTACTTC.

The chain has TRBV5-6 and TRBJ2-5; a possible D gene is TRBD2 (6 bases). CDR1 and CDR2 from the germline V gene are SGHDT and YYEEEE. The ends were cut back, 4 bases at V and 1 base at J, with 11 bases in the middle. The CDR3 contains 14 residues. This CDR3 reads CASSPAGGQETQYF. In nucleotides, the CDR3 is TGTGCCAGCAGCCCGGCCGGGGGCCAAGAGACCCAGTACTTC.

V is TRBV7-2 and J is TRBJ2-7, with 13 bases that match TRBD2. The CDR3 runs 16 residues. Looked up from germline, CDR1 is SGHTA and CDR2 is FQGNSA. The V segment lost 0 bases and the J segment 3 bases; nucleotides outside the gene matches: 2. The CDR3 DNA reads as TGTGCCAGCAGCTTAGCGCGGACTAGCGGGAGCTACGAGCAGTACTTC. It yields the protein CASSLARTSGSYEQYF.

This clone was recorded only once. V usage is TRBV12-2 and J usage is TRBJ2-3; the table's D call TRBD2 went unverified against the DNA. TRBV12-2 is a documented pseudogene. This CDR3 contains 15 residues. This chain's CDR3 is CASRLPGLGSDTQYF. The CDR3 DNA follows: TGTGCAAGTCGCCTACCGGGACTAGGAAGCGATACGCAGTATTTT.

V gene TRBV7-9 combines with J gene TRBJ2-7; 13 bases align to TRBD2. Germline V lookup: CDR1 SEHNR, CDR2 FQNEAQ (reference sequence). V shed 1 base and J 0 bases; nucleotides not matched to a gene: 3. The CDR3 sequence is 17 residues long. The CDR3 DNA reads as TGTGCCAGCAGCTTAGGACTAGCGGGAGGATCCTCCTACGAGCAGTACTTC. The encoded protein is CASSLGLAGGSSYEQYF.

This CDR3 is CASSLCSGRACEQFF. In DNA form, the CDR3 reads TGTGCCAGCAGTTTATGTAGCGGGAGGGCCTGTGAGCAGTTCTTC. This sequence joins TRBV27 and TRBJ2-1; 11 bases fit TRBD2. Losses at the gene ends were 1 base for V and 9 bases for J; bases not matched to a gene: 5. The germline V gene has CDR1 MNHEY and CDR2 SMNVEV (reference sequence). The CDR3 covers 15 residues.

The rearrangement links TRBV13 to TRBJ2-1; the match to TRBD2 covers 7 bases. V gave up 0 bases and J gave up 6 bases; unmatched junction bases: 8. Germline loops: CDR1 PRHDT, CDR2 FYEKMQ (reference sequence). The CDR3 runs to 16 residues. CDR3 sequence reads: CASSLGHSGALNEQFF. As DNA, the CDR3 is TGTGCCAGCAGCTTAGGCCACAGCGGGGCACTCAATGAGCAGTTCTTC.

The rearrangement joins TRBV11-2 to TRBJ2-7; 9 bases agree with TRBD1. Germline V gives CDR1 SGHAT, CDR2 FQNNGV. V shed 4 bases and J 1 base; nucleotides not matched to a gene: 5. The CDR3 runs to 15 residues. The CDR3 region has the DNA TGTGCCAGCAGCTCCTTGGACAGGGGATCCTACGAGCAGTACTTC. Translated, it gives CASSSLDRGSYEQYF.

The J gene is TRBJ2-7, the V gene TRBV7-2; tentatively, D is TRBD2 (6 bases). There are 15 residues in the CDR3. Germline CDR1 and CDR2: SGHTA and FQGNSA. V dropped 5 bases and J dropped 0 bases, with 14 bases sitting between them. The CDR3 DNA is TGTGCCAGCAGCAGTGGAGGGCTGAGCTCCTACGAGCAGTACTTC. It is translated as CASSSGGLSSYEQYF.

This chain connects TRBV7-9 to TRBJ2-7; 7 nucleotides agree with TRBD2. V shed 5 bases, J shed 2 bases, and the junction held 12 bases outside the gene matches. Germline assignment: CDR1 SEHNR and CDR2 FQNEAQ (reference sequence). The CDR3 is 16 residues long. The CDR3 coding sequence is TGTGCCAGCAGCCCCGGACTAGTTCAGGGAACCTACGAGCAGTACTTC. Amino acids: CASSPGLVQGTYEQYF.

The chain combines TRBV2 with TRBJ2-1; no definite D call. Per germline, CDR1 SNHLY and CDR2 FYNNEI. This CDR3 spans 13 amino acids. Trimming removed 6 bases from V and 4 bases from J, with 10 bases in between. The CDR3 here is CASSERGYNEQFF. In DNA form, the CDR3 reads TGTGCCAGCAGCGAAAGAGGTTACAATGAGCAGTTCTTC. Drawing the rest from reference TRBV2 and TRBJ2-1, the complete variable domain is EPEVTQTPSHQVTQMGQEVILRCVPISNHLYFYWYRQILGQKVEFLVSFYNNEISEKSEIFDDQFSVERPDGSNFTLKIRSTKLEDSAMYFCASSERGYNEQFFGPGTRLTVL.

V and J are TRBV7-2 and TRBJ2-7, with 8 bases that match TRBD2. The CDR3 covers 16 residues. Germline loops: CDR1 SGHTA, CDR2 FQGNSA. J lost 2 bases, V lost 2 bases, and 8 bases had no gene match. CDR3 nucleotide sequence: TGTGCCAGCAGCTTAACGGTTCGTAGCGGGGCCTACGAGCAGTACTTC. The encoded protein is CASSLTVRSGAYEQYF.

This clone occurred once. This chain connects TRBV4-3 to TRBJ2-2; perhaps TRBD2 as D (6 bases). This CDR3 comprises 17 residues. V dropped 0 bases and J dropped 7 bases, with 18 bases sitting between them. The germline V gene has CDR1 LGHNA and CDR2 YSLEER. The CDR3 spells CASSQDLTGRGNGELFF. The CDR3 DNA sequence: TGCGCCAGCAGCCAAGACCTCACGGGCCGCGGGAACGGGGAGCTGTTTTTT.

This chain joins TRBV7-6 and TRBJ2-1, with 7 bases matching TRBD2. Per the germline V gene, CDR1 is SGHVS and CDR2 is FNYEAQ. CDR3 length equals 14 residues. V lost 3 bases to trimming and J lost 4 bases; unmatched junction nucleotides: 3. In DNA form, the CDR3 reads TGTGCCAGCAGCTTGGGGGGGTCATACAATGAGCAGTTCTTC. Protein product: CASSLGGSYNEQFF.

As DNA, the CDR3 is TGCGCCAGCAGCCAAGTGGACAGGGAGAACTATGGCTACACCTTC. It is translated as CASSQVDRENYGYTF. The chain uses TRBV4-1 and TRBJ1-2; 8 nucleotides agree with TRBD1. The CDR3 sequence is 15 residues long. V dropped 1 base and J dropped 2; count of bases not matched to a gene: 3. Germline V gene data show CDR1 as MGHRA and CDR2 as YSYEKL.

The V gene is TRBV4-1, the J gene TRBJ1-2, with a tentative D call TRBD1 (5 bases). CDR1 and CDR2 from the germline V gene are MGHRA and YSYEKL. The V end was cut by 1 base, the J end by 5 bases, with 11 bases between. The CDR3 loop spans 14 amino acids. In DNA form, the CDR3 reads TGCGCCAGCAGCCAAGCTCCCAGGGCGTATGGCTACACCTTC. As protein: CASSQAPRAYGYTF.

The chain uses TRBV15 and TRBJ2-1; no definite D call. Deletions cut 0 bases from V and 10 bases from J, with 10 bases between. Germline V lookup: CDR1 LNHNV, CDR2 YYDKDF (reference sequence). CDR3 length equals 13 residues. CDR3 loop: CATSREVAWEQFF. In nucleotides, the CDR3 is TGTGCCACCAGCAGAGAGGTCGCGTGGGAGCAGTTCTTC. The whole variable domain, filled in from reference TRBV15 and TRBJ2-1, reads DAMVIQNPRYQVTQFGKPVTLSCSQTLNHNVMYWYQQKSSQAPKLLFHYYDKDFNNEADTPDNFQSRRPNTSFCFLDIRSPGLGDTAMYLCATSREVAWEQFFGPGTRLTVL.

In DNA form, the CDR3 reads TGTGCCAGTAGTACCAGACAGGTTGGTCAGCCCCAGCATTTT. Amino acid sequence: CASSTRQVGQPQHF. The rearrangement links TRBV19 to TRBJ1-5, with D possibly being TRBD1 (6 bases). Germline V lookup: CDR1 LNHDA, CDR2 SQIVND (reference sequence). V lost 4 bases and J lost 6, with 13 bases in between. This CDR3 has 14 residues.

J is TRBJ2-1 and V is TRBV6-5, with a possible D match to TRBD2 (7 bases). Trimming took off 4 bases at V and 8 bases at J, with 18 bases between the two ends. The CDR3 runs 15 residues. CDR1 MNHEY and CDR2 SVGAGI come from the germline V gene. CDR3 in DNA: TGTGCCAGCAGTTGGGGGGGCGTACCAGGGGATGAGCAGTTCTTC. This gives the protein CASSWGGVPGDEQFF.

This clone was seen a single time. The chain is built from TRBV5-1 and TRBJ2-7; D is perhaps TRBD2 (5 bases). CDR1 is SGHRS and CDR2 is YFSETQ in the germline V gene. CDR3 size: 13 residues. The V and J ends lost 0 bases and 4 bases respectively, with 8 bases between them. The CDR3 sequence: CASSLGGVYEQYF. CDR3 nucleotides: TGCGCCAGCAGCTTGGGGGGAGTTTACGAGCAGTACTTC.

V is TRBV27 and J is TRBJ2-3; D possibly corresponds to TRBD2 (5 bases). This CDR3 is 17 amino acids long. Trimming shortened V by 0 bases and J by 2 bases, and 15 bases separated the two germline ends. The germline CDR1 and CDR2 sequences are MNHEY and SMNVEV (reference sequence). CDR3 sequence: CASSLSIPWETTDTQYF. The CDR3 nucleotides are TGTGCCAGCAGTTTATCTATCCCCTGGGAGACCACAGATACGCAGTATTTT.

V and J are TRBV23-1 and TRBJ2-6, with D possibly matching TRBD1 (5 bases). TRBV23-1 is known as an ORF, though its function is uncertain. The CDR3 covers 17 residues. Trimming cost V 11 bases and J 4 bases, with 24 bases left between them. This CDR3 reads CAGKPDSPSMGANVLTF. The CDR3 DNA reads TGCGCCGGCAAACCTGACAGTCCCTCTATGGGGGCCAACGTCCTGACTTTC.

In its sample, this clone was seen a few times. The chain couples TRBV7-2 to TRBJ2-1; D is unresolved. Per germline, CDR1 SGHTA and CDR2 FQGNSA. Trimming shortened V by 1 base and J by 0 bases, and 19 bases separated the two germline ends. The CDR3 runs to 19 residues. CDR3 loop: CASSLGGPCALSSYNEQFF. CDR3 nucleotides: TGTGCCAGCAGCTTAGGAGGTCCGTGTGCGCTTAGCTCCTACAATGAGCAGTTCTTC. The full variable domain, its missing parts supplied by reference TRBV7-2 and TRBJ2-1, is GAGVSQSPSNKVTEKGKDVELRCDPISGHTALYWYRQSLGQGLEFLIYFQGNSAPDKSGLPSDRFSAERTGGSVSTLTIQRTQQEDSAVYLCASSLGGPCALSSYNEQFFGPGTRLTVL.

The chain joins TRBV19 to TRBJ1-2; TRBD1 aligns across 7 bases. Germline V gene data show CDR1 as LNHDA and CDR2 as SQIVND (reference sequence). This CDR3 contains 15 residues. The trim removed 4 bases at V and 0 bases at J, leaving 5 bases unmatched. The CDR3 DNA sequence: TGTGCCAGTAGTAGGGGACAGAAACCTAACTATGGCTACACCTTC. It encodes CASSRGQKPNYGYTF.

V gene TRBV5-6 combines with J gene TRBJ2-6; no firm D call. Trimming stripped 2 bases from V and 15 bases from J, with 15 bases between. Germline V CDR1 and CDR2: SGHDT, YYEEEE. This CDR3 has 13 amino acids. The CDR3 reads CASSFGPPRCLTF. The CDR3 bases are TGTGCCAGCAGCTTTGGGCCGCCCAGGTGCCTGACTTTC.

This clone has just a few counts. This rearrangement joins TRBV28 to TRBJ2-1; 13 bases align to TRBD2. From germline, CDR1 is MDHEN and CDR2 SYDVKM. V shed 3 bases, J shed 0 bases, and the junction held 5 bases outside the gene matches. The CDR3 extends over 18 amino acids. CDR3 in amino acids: CASSFGTSGAGSYNEQFF. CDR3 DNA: TGTGCCAGCAGTTTTGGGACTAGCGGGGCCGGCTCCTACAATGAGCAGTTCTTC.

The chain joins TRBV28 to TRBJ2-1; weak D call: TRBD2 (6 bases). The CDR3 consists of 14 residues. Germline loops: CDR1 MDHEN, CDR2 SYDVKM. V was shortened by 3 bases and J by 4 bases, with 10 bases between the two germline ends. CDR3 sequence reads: CASSFSGLYNEQFF. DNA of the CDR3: TGTGCCAGCAGTTTTAGCGGACTTTACAATGAGCAGTTCTTC. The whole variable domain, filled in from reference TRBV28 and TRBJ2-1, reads DVKVTQSSRYLVKRTGEKVFLECVQDMDHENMFWYRQDPGLGLRLIYFSYDVKMKEKGDIPEGYSVSREKKERFSLILESASTNQTSMYLCASSFSGLYNEQFFGPGTRLTVL.